A single T cell receptor beta chain is shown here with its context. What it recognizes is unknown. PBMCs were stained for CD3, CD4 and CD8, and CD4+ and CD8+ T cells were sorted. This entry comes from a study of CD8+ T cells in alopecia areata. Study context: The drug, oral tofacitinib, was given to treated patients at 5 to 10 mg twice daily.

CDR1 and CDR2 from the germline V gene are LGHNA and YNFKEQ. The CDR3 loop spans 8 amino acids. Trimming shortened V by 10 bases and J by 8 bases, and 5 bases separated the two germline ends. In each case, RNA was isolated and then reverse transcribed into cDNA as the sequencing template. Data came from immunoSEQ multiplex PCR; TCRdb stores just in-frame clones and leaves some out. The table records about 180,000 clones, about 67% of them present only once. Overall study results and limits: Sharing of TCRs across patients appeared less clear than in mice, possibly for HLA-related reasons.

The chain couples TRBV4-2 to TRBJ2-5; D not resolved. The TCR originated in a human donor with alopecia areata. The sample consisted of CD8+ T cells sorted from blood, taken at week 0. DNA of the CDR3: TGTGCCATCCCAACCCAGTACTTC. This translates into CAIPTQYF.